This T cell receptor (beta chain) was documented in a study of cytomegalovirus exposure and HLA in healthy donors. Study findings and constraints: Later on, a genetic analysis was performed. It linked a missense variant in DCLRE1C with V- and J-gene trimming of TCR beta.

This clone has just one count. Its antigen remains unknown. With V trimmed by 6 bases and J by 7 bases, 10 bases remained unmatched. This CDR3 is 15 amino acids long. CDR1 is LNHDA, CDR2 SQIVND, per germline (reference sequence). Both 60 Vbeta primers and 13 Jbeta primers went into the PCR. Sequenced by immunoSEQ multiplex PCR; TCRdb stores in-frame clones only, minus some. Among 150,000 to 200,000 clones listed, around 83% were seen once. The sequence derives from a man in his forties or fifties in good health and CMV-seronegative. The source material was PBMCs. The chain is built from TRBV19 and TRBJ2-2; the match to TRBD2 covers 8 bases. In DNA, the CDR3 is TGTGCCAGTAGACTACTTAGCGGGAAGGTCGGGGAGCTGTTTTTT. Translating it yields CASRLLSGKVGELFF.